This TCR beta chain was identified during a study of shared clonotypes between healthy human individuals. In germline, CDR1 is SEHNR, CDR2 FQNEAQ (reference sequence). This CDR3 is 17 amino acids long. V dropped 1 base and J dropped 0 bases, with 14 bases sitting between them. The method was immunoSEQ multiplex PCR; TCRdb's version includes in-frame clones alone and lacks a portion of them. The sample holds a few million clones, 85% to 95% seen once. The source of this sequence is a man between 18 and 29 years old in good health. Some clones in this sample may be carry-over from other donors' samples. The sample consisted of naive CD4+ T cells from PBMCs. Noted subset: CD45RA+ positively selected. The genes are TRBV7-9 and TRBJ2-3; a weak D match, TRBD2 (5 bases). In DNA form, the CDR3 reads TGTGCCAGCAGCTTAGTAGCGTCTGGCGTTAGCACAGATACGCAGTATTTT. Translating gives CASSLVASGVSTDTQYF.